Included here is one TCR beta chain sequence, with context. Antigen: not known. An approximately 10-day culture period preceded the isolation of CD4+ T cells. BNT162b2 vaccine or mRNA-1273 vaccine was given to participants in two doses. At days 3 and 7, half of the medium was exchanged for IL-2 medium. Here immunoSEQ multiplex PCR was the method, and the copy in TCRdb shows in-frame clones only, minus some. The top ten clones hold approximately 15% of a sample with tens of thousands of clones, roughly 74% of them seen once. The sample originates from a study of vaccination effects on CD4 cells after COVID-19. Study conclusions and caveats: Healthy vaccinees' vaccine-induced clones included only 1 of 255 cross-reacting with common cold coronaviruses. Late post-vaccination samples showed marked contraction of infection- and vaccine-induced clones.

The TCR sequence derives from a human donor who received a COVID-19 vaccine. The starting material was CD4+ T cells from PBMCs cultured without peptide, obtained after COVID-19 vaccination.

CDR3 sequence (DNA): TGTGCCTGGAGTGTACTGCGACAGAAGGAAGCTTTCTTT. It is translated as CAWSVLRQKEAFF. V usage is TRBV30 and J usage is TRBJ1-1, with D perhaps TRBD1 (5 bases). Between the trimmed V and J ends, which lost 0 bases and 8 bases, there was a span of 13 bases. Looked up from germline, CDR1 is GTSNPN and CDR2 is SVGIG (reference sequence). This CDR3 is 13 amino acids long.